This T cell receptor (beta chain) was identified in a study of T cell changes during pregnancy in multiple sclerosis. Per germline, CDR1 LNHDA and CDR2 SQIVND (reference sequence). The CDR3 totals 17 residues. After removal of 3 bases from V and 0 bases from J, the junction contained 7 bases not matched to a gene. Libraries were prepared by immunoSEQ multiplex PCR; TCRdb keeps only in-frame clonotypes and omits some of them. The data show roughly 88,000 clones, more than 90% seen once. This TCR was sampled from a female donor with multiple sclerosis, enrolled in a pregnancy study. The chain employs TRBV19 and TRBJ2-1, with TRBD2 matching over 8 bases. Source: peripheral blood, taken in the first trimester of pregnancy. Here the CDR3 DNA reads TGTGCCAGTAGTATTGGAGCGGGAGCCTCCTCCTACAATGAGCAGTTCTTC. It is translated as CASSIGAGASSYNEQFF.